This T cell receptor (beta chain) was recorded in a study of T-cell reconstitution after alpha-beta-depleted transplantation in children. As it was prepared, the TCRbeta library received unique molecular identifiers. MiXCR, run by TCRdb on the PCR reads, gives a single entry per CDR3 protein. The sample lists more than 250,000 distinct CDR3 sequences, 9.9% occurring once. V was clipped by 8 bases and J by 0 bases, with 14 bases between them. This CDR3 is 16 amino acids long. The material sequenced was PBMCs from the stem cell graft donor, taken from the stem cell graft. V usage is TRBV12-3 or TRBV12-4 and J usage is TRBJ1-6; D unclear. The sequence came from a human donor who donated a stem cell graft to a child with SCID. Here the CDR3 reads CASQTGIGSYNSPLHF. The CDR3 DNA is TGTGCCAGCCAAACCGGGATCGGCTCCTATAATTCACCCCTCCACTTT.